A single sample gave rise to the 8 T cell receptor beta chains below, sequenced in a study of blood T cells in healthy people across ages. Primers used in a second PCR of roughly 7 to 11 cycles were a sample-barcoded 5' primer and a J-beta primer mix. TCRdb re-analysed the 5' RACE reads in MiXCR, keeping a single row per CDR3 protein. The sample has about 1.1 million distinct CDR3 sequences, 35% to 45% seen once. The sequenced sample was blood. The source of these receptors is a man younger than 30 in good health.

The chain combines TRBV6-5 with TRBJ2-3; D not certain. The CDR3 is 13 residues long. CDR1 is MNHEY and CDR2 is SVGAGI in the germline V gene. Trimming took off 6 bases at V and 4 bases at J, with 11 bases between the two ends. CDR3 DNA sequence: TGTGCCAGCAGACTCGACGGTTCAGATACGCAGTATTTT. It is translated as CASRLDGSDTQYF.

CDR3 region: CAISELGALGTEAFF. Written as DNA, the CDR3 is TGTGCCATCAGTGAGTTGGGGGCCCTGGGGACTGAAGCTTTCTTT. The genes are TRBV10-3 and TRBJ1-1; tentatively, D is TRBD1 (6 bases). This CDR3 comprises 15 residues. Between the trimmed V and J ends, which lost 1 base and 5 bases, there was a span of 14 bases. Germline CDR1 is ENHRY and CDR2 is SYGVKD.

A word on this clonotype: This could be a read error, since a much larger clone is one nucleotide away. The genes are TRBV29-1 and TRBJ2-3; the match to TRBD1 covers 8 bases. Germline loops: CDR1 SQVTM, CDR2 ANQGSEA. CDR3 length: 14 amino acids. The CDR3 nucleotides read TGCAACGTCGTCGACAGGGGAGTCACAGATACGCAGTATTTT. This gives the protein CNVVDRGVTDTQYF.

The DNA for the CDR3 is TGTGCCAGCTCGACAACCTTCGGGGGGGCCAATGAGCAGTTCTTC. Translating gives CASSTTFGGANEQFF. V gene TRBV6-5 combines with J gene TRBJ2-1; the match to TRBD2 covers 8 bases. The length of the CDR3 is 15 residues. The V gene's germline CDR1 is MNHEY and CDR2 SVGAGI. V trimming: 8 bases; J trimming: 6 bases; junction bases outside the gene matches: 12.

The genes are TRBV20-1 and TRBJ2-1, with D possibly being TRBD1 or TRBD2 (5 bases each). Germline V CDR1 and CDR2: DFQATT, SNEGSKA (reference sequence). The V gene lost 5 bases and the J gene lost 8 bases, with 13 bases spanning the gap. The CDR3 spans 12 residues. The CDR3 nucleotides read TGCAGTGCTCGCCAACTAGGGGATGAGCAGTTCTTC. Translating it yields CSARQLGDEQFF.

The genes are TRBV6-5 and TRBJ1-3; no definite D call. The germline gives CDR1 MNHEY, CDR2 SVGAGI. The CDR3 runs to 15 residues. V was shortened by 0 bases and J by 0 bases, with 6 bases between the two germline ends. The CDR3 DNA reads as TGTGCCAGCAGTTACTCGGGGTCCTCTGGAAACACCATATATTTT. Protein: CASSYSGSSGNTIYF.

This clonotype occurred a few times. The CDR3 is CASSTQTGSTDTQYF. In nucleotides, the CDR3 is TGTGCCAGCAGCACTCAGACAGGGAGCACAGATACGCAGTATTTT. The chain recombines TRBV7-8 with TRBJ2-3; 7 bases line up with TRBD1. The CDR3 has 15 residues. V trimming: 5 bases; J trimming: 0 bases; junction bases outside the gene matches: 5. Germline V gene sequence: CDR1 SGHVS, CDR2 FQNEAQ.

CDR3 sequence reads: CASSEPRTGTGELFF. CDR3 nucleotide sequence: TGTGCCAGCAGTGAACCCCGGACAGGGACCGGGGAGCTGTTTTTT. The V gene is TRBV25-1, the J gene TRBJ2-2; 8 nucleotides line up with TRBD1. The CDR3 totals 15 residues. The junction had 4 bases not matched to a gene; V was cut back by 2 bases and J by 5 bases. Germline lookup yields CDR1 MGHDK and CDR2 SYGVNS. The full variable domain, rest sourced from reference TRBV25-1 and TRBJ2-2, is EADIYQTPRYLVIGTGKKITLECSQTMGHDKMYWYQQDPGMELHLIHYSYGVNSTEKGDLSSESTVSRIRTEHFPLTLESARPSHTSQYLCASSEPRTGTGELFFGEGSRLTVL.